These T cell receptor beta chains were read from a single sample in a study of blood T cell dynamics during melanoma immunotherapy. Method: immunoSEQ multiplex PCR; TCRdb's copy keeps in-frame clones and lacks some. In the table there are 15,000 to 20,000 clones, roughly nine tenths of which are singletons. Sequenced here: blood, sampled from a patient treated with checkpoint blockade. The receptors derive from a human donor with melanoma. The CDR3 runs from the conserved cysteine through the conserved F or W. The order of the fields is J gene, V gene, CDR3 protein.

>TRBJ1-2|TRBV5-4
CASSQGQGPVNYGYTF
>TRBJ1-2|TRBV27
CASSLQGHYGYTF
>TRBJ2-3|TRBV2
CASSAMGQNTDTQYF
>TRBJ1-1|TRBV4-3
CASSQDRAKAFF
>TRBJ2-1|TRBV6-4
CASSDSVEGNNEQFF
>TRBJ2-2|TRBV20-1
CSARATGELFF
>TRBJ1-2|TRBV2
CASSGFTNNYGYTF
>TRBJ2-1|TRBV19
CASIPSGRGEGQFF
>TRBJ1-1|TRBV19
CASKMRGVGLNTEAFF
>TRBJ2-2|TRBV5-4
CASSKRQGAGTGELFF
>TRBJ2-3|TRBV6-5
CASSYSKVAGTQYF
>TRBJ1-5|TRBV14
CASSQFQDQPQHF
>TRBJ1-5|TRBV7-8
CASSPDRAFNQPQHF
>TRBJ1-1|TRBV7-8
CASSLRGTGAVNEAFF
>TRBJ2-2|TRBV2
CASSEPVGELFF
>TRBJ1-6|TRBV6-1
CASSEREMGNSPLHF
>TRBJ1-1|TRBV6-1
CASSEQGTSAFF
>TRBJ1-5|TRBV19
CASMGQGLSNQPQHF
>TRBJ2-3|TRBV5-1
CASTAGGRLDTQYF
>TRBJ2-3|TRBV29-1
CSGTSGYTDTQYF
>TRBJ2-4|TRBV19
CASSVGQGGAIQYF
>TRBJ2-1|TRBV7-9
CASSFSYRYNEQFF
>TRBJ2-4|TRBV6-5
CASSSWGIQYF
>TRBJ1-1|TRBV4-1
CASSQDRVDEAFF
>TRBJ2-7|TRBV7-2
CASSAVDRGGEQYF
>TRBJ2-1|TRBV29-1
CSAVRDGYNNEQFF
>TRBJ1-1|TRBV6-5
CASSYSMGINTEAFF
>TRBJ1-3|TRBV28
CATIYPGSGNTIYF
>TRBJ2-2|TRBV19
CASSIVDSRNTGELFF
>TRBJ2-5|TRBV7-2
CASSSLAGAGGTQYF
>TRBJ1-1|TRBV19
CASSIPAGGATEAFF
>TRBJ2-1|TRBV27
CASSSPRSGRARGGQFF
>TRBJ2-7|TRBV7-2
CASSLARGYEQYF
>TRBJ1-6|TRBV22-1
CPGSALLVLVIYNSPLHF
>TRBJ1-3|TRBV5-1
CASSSQGSGNTIYF
>TRBJ1-4|TRBV21-1
CASSTGGGGEKLFF
>TRBJ2-7|TRBV6-5
CASSYSGQGNYEQYF
>TRBJ1-2|TRBV28
CASSPGQGAVDYGYTF
>TRBJ2-5|TRBV29-1
CSVARDSGGETQYF
>TRBJ1-3|TRBV28
CASSLLGGYPSGNTIYF
>TRBJ1-2|TRBV16
CASSQPPGQGDYGYTF
>TRBJ2-3|TRBV27
CASSLSRPDTQYF
>TRBJ1-5|TRBV15
CATSTGLSNQPQHF
>TRBJ2-7|TRBV6-5
CASSPEPVLAYEQYF
>TRBJ2-7|TRBV5-4
CASSLQYSSDEQYF
>TRBJ1-1|TRBV19
CASSRTGEAFF
>TRBJ1-2|TRBV29-1
CSVTPDGTANYGYTF
>TRBJ2-1|TRBV30
CAWEPGQGRNEQFF
>TRBJ1-1|TRBV2
CATGANRGNTEAFF
>TRBJ2-2|TRBV5-1
CASSRGTPGELFF
>TRBJ1-3|TRBV7-9
CASSLLPESSGNTIYF
>TRBJ2-7|TRBV4-1
CASSPIFFGRAVSYEQYF
>TRBJ2-1|TRBV4-1
CASSQVARAIGLDNEQFF